This is a list of T cell receptor beta chains from one sample in a study of PD-1 blockade in classical Hodgkin lymphoma. Assay used: immunoSEQ multiplex PCR; TCRdb lists only in-frame clones, some missing. The sample carries some 15,000 clones, 70% to 85% recorded once. The material was peripheral blood mononuclear cells (PBMCs), obtained at baseline. The receptors were sampled from a human donor with classical Hodgkin lymphoma. Both conserved end residues are part of each CDR3. Fields, in order: clone size, D gene, V gene, J gene, CDR3 protein, CDR3 DNA. The D gene is left open where the match is weak. Not all rows give a size; the values are once, few, many and, for expanded clones, a class.

>.|.|TRBV7-2|TRBJ2-5
CASSFQQGGETQYF
TGTGCCAGCAGCTTTCAACAGGGAGGTGAGACCCAGTACTTC
>.|.|TRBV19|TRBJ1-5
CASSMVDQPQHF
TGTGCCAGTAGTATGGTGGATCAGCCCCAGCATTTT
>.|.|TRBV2|TRBJ1-5
CASRGTNSNQPQHF
TGTGCCAGCAGGGGGACAAATAGCAATCAGCCCCAGCATTTT
>.|.|TRBV6-1|TRBJ1-2
CASNLDNYGYTF
TGTGCCAGCAATCTGGATAACTATGGCTACACCTTC
>.|.|TRBV6-6|TRBJ2-7
CASSIQRNLFSYEQYF
TGTGCCAGCAGTATACAGAGGAACCTTTTCTCCTACGAGCAGTACTTC
>once|TRBD1|TRBV5-4|TRBJ2-5
CASSLPGQGVETQYF
TGTGCCAGCAGCTTACCGGGACAGGGCGTCGAGACCCAGTACTTC
>.|.|TRBV10-3|TRBJ1-1
CAINPNTEAFF
TGTGCCATCAATCCCAACACTGAAGCTTTCTTT
>.|.|TRBV29-1|TRBJ2-2
CSAAYTGELFF
TGCAGCGCTGCGTACACCGGGGAGCTGTTTTTT
>.|.|TRBV5-6|TRBJ2-5
CASSLRVGGVETQYF
TGTGCCAGCAGCTTGAGGGTGGGCGGGGTGGAGACCCAGTACTTC
>.|.|TRBV5-1|TRBJ2-1
CASRVNPGLPGRIF
TGCGCCAGCAGGGTCAATCCGGGACTCCCCGGTCGGATCTTC
>.|TRBD1|TRBV6-7|TRBJ2-7
CASSPPVSGGSYEQYF
TGTGCCAGCAGTCCACCTGTGTCAGGGGGCTCCTACGAGCAGTACTTC
>.|.|TRBV11-1|TRBJ2-3
CASSLGGESTDTQYF
TGTGCCAGCAGCTTAGGGGGTGAGAGCACAGATACGCAGTATTTT
>.|.|TRBV2|TRBJ1-1
CASQLQGNTEAFF
TGTGCCAGCCAATTACAGGGGAACACTGAAGCTTTCTTT
>.|TRBD1|TRBV9|TRBJ2-5
CASSLTGGVLLETQYF
TGTGCCAGCAGCCTCACAGGGGGAGTGTTATTGGAGACCCAGTACTTC
>.|.|TRBV5-1|TRBJ2-3
CASSPGSSKTDTQYF
TGCGCCAGCAGCCCGGGGTCGAGTAAAACAGATACGCAGTATTTT
>.|.|TRBV18|TRBJ1-1
CASSPSGNTEAFF
TGTGCCAGCTCACCTTCAGGGAACACTGAAGCTTTCTTT
>few|TRBD1|TRBV18|TRBJ1-1
CASSRPEAGGEAFF
TGTGCCAGCTCACGACCCGAGGCAGGGGGTGAAGCTTTCTTT
>.|TRBD1|TRBV19|TRBJ2-1
CATQRTGLTSYNEQFF
TGTGCCACCCAACGGACAGGTCTTACATCCTACAATGAGCAGTTCTTC
>.|.|TRBV2|TRBJ2-1
CASKLGLEQFF
TGTGCCAGCAAACTAGGGCTGGAGCAGTTCTTC
>.|.|TRBV30|TRBJ2-7
CAWSTGGTSPEQYF
TGTGCCTGGAGTACTGGGGGGACGTCCCCCGAGCAGTACTTC
>.|TRBD1|TRBV7-2|TRBJ2-2
CASSFLQGVAGELFF
TGTGCCAGCAGCTTCTTACAGGGGGTAGCCGGGGAGCTGTTTTTT
>.|TRBD1|TRBV5-6|TRBJ1-3
CASSFTGVGNTIYF
TGTGCCAGCAGCTTCACAGGGGTAGGAAACACCATATATTTT
>.|.|TRBV4-1|TRBJ1-1
CASRGGAGELNTEAFF
TGCGCCAGCAGGGGGGGAGCAGGGGAGTTGAACACTGAAGCTTTCTTT
>.|.|TRBV27|TRBJ1-1
CASIPTPGQQKAFF
TGTGCCAGCATTCCAACCCCCGGACAGCAAAAAGCTTTCTTT
>.|.|TRBV30|TRBJ1-5
CAGSLGQPQHF
TGTGCAGGGTCCCTTGGACAGCCCCAGCATTTT
>.|TRBD2|TRBV4-1|TRBJ2-7
CASSLEGGGAYEQYF
TGCGCCAGCAGCCTAGAGGGCGGGGGGGCCTACGAGCAGTACTTC
>.|.|TRBV27|TRBJ1-6
CASSFGGNSPLHF
TGTGCCAGCAGTTTCGGGGGTAATTCACCCCTCCACTTT
>.|.|TRBV11-2|TRBJ1-6
CASSLREGSPLHF
TGTGCCAGCAGCTTAAGAGAGGGGTCACCCCTCCACTTT
>.|.|TRBV7-9|TRBJ2-5
CASSPSPTHQETQYF
TGTGCCAGCAGCCCCTCCCCGACACACCAAGAGACCCAGTACTTC
>.|TRBD1|TRBV7-9|TRBJ1-1
CASSPPGQGLAEAFF
TGTGCCAGCAGCCCTCCGGGACAGGGATTGGCTGAAGCTTTCTTT
>once|TRBD1|TRBV14|TRBJ2-5
CASSPGGGETQYF
TGTGCCAGCAGTCCAGGGGGCGGTGAGACCCAGTACTTC
>few|.|TRBV19|TRBJ1-2
CASSSSTSVSYGYTF
TGTGCCAGTAGTAGTTCCACAAGCGTCTCCTATGGCTACACCTTC
>once|.|TRBV5-4|TRBJ2-2
CASSLETPMTGELFF
TGTGCCAGCAGCTTAGAAACACCTATGACCGGGGAGCTGTTTTTT
>.|TRBD1|TRBV18|TRBJ2-1
CASSRSRDRVNNEQFF
TGTGCCAGCTCACGATCCCGGGACAGGGTCAACAATGAGCAGTTCTTC
>few|TRBD1|TRBV5-5|TRBJ1-5
CASSSGFWTGGDQPQHF
TGTGCCAGCAGCTCGGGTTTTTGGACAGGGGGAGATCAGCCCCAGCATTTT
>.|.|TRBV16|TRBJ1-5
CASSQSGIVEGGSNQPQHF
TGTGCCAGCAGCCAATCGGGAATCGTAGAGGGAGGGAGCAATCAGCCCCAGCATTTT
>.|.|TRBV6-6|TRBJ2-1
CASSSFNRDEQFF
TGTGCCAGCAGTTCGTTCAACCGCGATGAGCAGTTCTTC
>.|TRBD2|TRBV2|TRBJ2-3
CASSGGLAGGLSTDTQYF
TGTGCCAGCAGTGGGGGACTAGCGGGGGGTCTGAGCACAGATACGCAGTATTTT
>.|.|TRBV19|TRBJ1-2
CASSISGGYTF
TGTGCCAGTAGTATAAGCGGCGGCTACACCTTC
>.|.|TRBV5-8|TRBJ2-1
CASTPDVNYNEQFF
TGTGCCAGCACCCCGGACGTAAACTACAATGAGCAGTTCTTC
>.|.|TRBV4-2|TRBJ2-2
CASSQDFGTTNTGELFF
TGTGCCAGCAGCCAAGATTTTGGGACAACGAACACCGGGGAGCTGTTTTTT
>.|.|TRBV29-1|TRBJ2-6
CSAQGGTGANVLTF
TGCAGCGCCCAGGGGGGGACTGGGGCCAACGTCCTGACTTTC
>.|.|TRBV9|TRBJ2-5
CASSPEQETQYF
TGTGCCAGCAGCCCGGAGCAAGAGACCCAGTACTTC
>.|TRBD2|TRBV2|TRBJ2-3
CASSVPKLAGTDTQYF
TGTGCCAGCAGTGTGCCCAAACTAGCGGGGACAGATACGCAGTATTTT
>.|.|TRBV11-2|TRBJ2-1
CASSLESNYEQFF
TGTGCCAGCAGCTTAGAGAGCAACTATGAGCAGTTCTTC
>few|.|TRBV4-1|TRBJ1-2
CASSQDNRLAGYTF
TGCGCCAGCAGCCAAGATAATCGGCTCGCTGGCTACACCTTC
>few|.|TRBV19|TRBJ2-4
CASSPHRDVNIQYF
TGTGCCAGTAGTCCACACAGGGACGTGAACATTCAGTACTTC
>.|TRBD2|TRBV5-1|TRBJ2-3
CASSLGNGGAADTQYF
TGCGCCAGCAGCTTGGGTAACGGGGGGGCCGCAGATACGCAGTATTTT
>.|.|TRBV4-1|TRBJ1-3
CASSRTFVDRGRNTIYF
TGCGCCAGCAGCCGGACGTTTGTGGACCGAGGAAGAAACACCATATATTTT
>once|TRBD2|TRBV6-6|TRBJ2-3
CASTPAGVYDTQYF
TGTGCCAGCACTCCAGCGGGGGTATATGATACGCAGTATTTT
>.|.|TRBV13|TRBJ2-3
CASGTSTQYF
TGTGCCAGCGGGACGAGTACGCAGTATTTT
>.|.|TRBV6-6|TRBJ1-5
CASSYRGNSNQPQHF
TGTGCCAGCAGTTACAGAGGGAATAGCAATCAGCCCCAGCATTTT
>.|TRBD2|TRBV9|TRBJ2-5
CASSVGRASGLSETQYF
TGTGCCAGCAGCGTAGGTCGGGCTAGCGGATTATCAGAGACCCAGTACTTC
>.|TRBD1|TRBV6-1|TRBJ1-2
CASSPSGTGGYGYTF
TGTGCCAGCAGTCCCTCCGGGACAGGGGGTTATGGCTACACCTTC
>.|TRBD1|TRBV4-2|TRBJ1-1
CASSPSGTGTWNTEAFF
TGTGCCAGCAGCCCATCCGGGACAGGGACTTGGAACACTGAAGCTTTCTTT
>.|.|TRBV7-8|TRBJ1-6
CASSSGPTNSPLHF
TGTGCCAGCAGCTCCGGCCCCACTAATTCACCCCTCCACTTT